This passage covers 21 T cell receptor beta chains from one sample sequenced in a study of beta chain features in type 1 diabetes. The entirety of the isolated RNA underwent reverse transcription, so expressed TCRB transcripts were sequenced. TCRdb's table, derived via immunoSEQ multiplex PCR, lists solely in-frame clones and lacks some. The table records over 40,000 clones, approximately 53% of them present only once. Sequenced sample: stem cell memory CD4+ T cells from blood. The receptors here all came from a woman aged 25 to 39 in good health.

This clone was observed a few times. The rearrangement uses TRBV2 and TRBJ2-4; 9 nucleotides line up with TRBD1. Germline values: CDR1 SNHLY, CDR2 FYNNEI. V trimming: 0 bases; J trimming: 7 bases; junction bases outside the gene matches: 7. The CDR3 is 16 amino acids. CDR3 coding DNA: TGTGCCAGCAGTGAAGCGCTAGGACAGGGGAGGAACATTCAGTACTTC. This sequence encodes CASSEALGQGRNIQYF. Full variable domain (remainder filled in from reference TRBV2 and TRBJ2-4): EPEVTQTPSHQVTQMGQEVILRCVPISNHLYFYWYRQILGQKVEFLVSFYNNEISEKSEIFDDQFSVERPDGSNFTLKIRSTKLEDSAMYFCASSEALGQGRNIQYFGAGTRLSVL.

The genes are TRBV19 and TRBJ2-1, with TRBD2 as a possible D gene (5 bases). CDR3 size: 17 residues. Germline V CDR1 and CDR2: LNHDA, SQIVND (reference sequence). Trimming took 3 bases from V and 3 from J, leaving 18 bases between them. The CDR3 spells CASSIVGWTPDYNEQFF. The DNA of the CDR3 is TGTGCCAGTAGTATTGTAGGCTGGACTCCCGACTACAATGAGCAGTTCTTC.

J is TRBJ2-1 and V is TRBV19; D call uncertain. CDR3 size: 16 residues. V was clipped by 7 bases and J by 0 bases, with 16 bases between them. Germline CDR1 reads LNHDA; CDR2 reads SQIVND (reference sequence). CDR3 nucleotide sequence: TGTGCCAGTACCCCAGGCCGACGCAGCTCCTACAATGAGCAGTTCTTC. Amino acids: CASTPGRRSSYNEQFF.

The chain joins TRBV5-1 to TRBJ2-5; 11 bases are a match to TRBD2. Germline V lookup: CDR1 SGHRS, CDR2 YFSETQ. Losses at the gene ends were 1 base for V and 2 bases for J; bases not matched to a gene: 4. The length of the CDR3 is 16 residues. Here the CDR3 reads CASSLMASGRQETQYF. The CDR3 DNA is TGCGCCAGCAGCTTGATGGCTAGCGGGAGGCAAGAGACCCAGTACTTC.

The V and J genes are TRBV2 and TRBJ2-5; 7 nucleotides line up with TRBD1. This CDR3 is 15 amino acids long. From germline, CDR1 is SNHLY and CDR2 FYNNEI. V lost 6 bases and J lost 2; bases outside the gene matches: 9. This CDR3 reads CASRGMTGRQETQYF. The CDR3 nucleotides read TGTGCCAGCAGAGGGATGACAGGGCGACAAGAGACCCAGTACTTC.

The CDR3 spells CASSTIPAGTGVEQYF. CDR3 DNA: TGTGCCAGCAGCACTATCCCCGCCGGGACAGGGGTCGAGCAGTACTTC. The chain carries TRBV5-6 and TRBJ2-7; 10 nucleotides align to TRBD1. Germline CDR1 and CDR2: SGHDT and YYEEEE. Unmatched junction bases numbered 13, after V lost 4 bases and J lost 6 bases. This CDR3 is built from 16 residues.

The V and J genes are TRBV6-5 and TRBJ1-5; no definite D call. CDR1 is MNHEY and CDR2 is SVGAGI in the germline V gene. The CDR3 sequence is 14 residues long. Trimming left V 10 bases short and J 0 bases short, with 13 bases between. The CDR3 loop reads CATARKTSNQPQHF. CDR3 DNA: TGTGCCACCGCCAGGAAAACTAGCAATCAGCCCCAGCATTTT.

This clone has only a few counts. V and J are TRBV28 and TRBJ2-6; TRBD1 matches 10 bases. The germline gives CDR1 MDHEN, CDR2 SYDVKM. Trimming at V came to 6 bases and at J to 11 bases, leaving 4 bases not matched to a gene. CDR3 length equals 13 residues. CDR3 protein: CASSPDRGYVLTF. The CDR3 DNA follows: TGTGCCAGCAGCCCGGACAGGGGGTACGTCCTGACTTTC. Complete variable domain (other parts from reference TRBV28 and TRBJ2-6): DVKVTQSSRYLVKRTGEKVFLECVQDMDHENMFWYRQDPGLGLRLIYFSYDVKMKEKGDIPEGYSVSREKKERFSLILESASTNQTSMYLCASSPDRGYVLTFGAGSRLTVL.

The chain carries TRBV30 and TRBJ1-3; tentatively, D is TRBD1 (6 bases). Germline V lookup: CDR1 GTSNPN, CDR2 SVGIG (reference sequence). CDR3 size: 15 residues. With 8 bases removed from V and 0 bases from J, the gap between germline ends came to 17 bases. The CDR3 reads CAHLGQGNSGNTIYF. CDR3 nucleotide sequence: TGTGCCCACCTGGGGCAGGGGAACTCTGGAAACACCATATATTTT.

This chain connects TRBV28 to TRBJ2-7; 12 bases fit TRBD2. This CDR3 is 15 amino acids long. From germline, CDR1 is MDHEN and CDR2 SYDVKM. J lost 5 bases, V lost 6 bases, and 8 bases had no gene match. CDR3 DNA: TGTGCCAGCAGCCCCCGACTAGCGGGAGTGGACGAGCAGTACTTC. This sequence encodes CASSPRLAGVDEQYF.

This clone was seen more than once but under ten times. This chain connects TRBV5-1 to TRBJ2-5; 7 bases match TRBD2. Germline lookup yields CDR1 SGHRS and CDR2 YFSETQ. The trim removed 4 bases at V and 1 base at J, leaving 10 bases unmatched. CDR3 length: 16 amino acids. The DNA for the CDR3 is TGCGCCAGCAGCGCGGCCATAGGGGAGGGCCAAGAGACCCAGTACTTC. This codes for CASSAAIGEGQETQYF. Looking up the rest from reference TRBV5-1 and TRBJ2-5 gives the full variable domain: KAGVTQTPRYLIKTRGQQVTLSCSPISGHRSVSWYQQTPGQGLQFLFEYFSETQRNKGNFPGRFSGRQFSNSRSEMNVSTLELGDSALYLCASSAAIGEGQETQYFGPGTRLLVL.

This clone has a handful of counts. In the same sample, other DNA sequences code for this CDR3. The chain has TRBV18 and TRBJ2-5, with TRBD2 matching 8 bases. J was trimmed by 4 bases and V by 3 bases; bases with no gene match: 1. CDR1 and CDR2 (germline): KGHSH, LQKENI. This CDR3 spans 13 amino acids. The CDR3 protein is CASSPGLGETQYF. In DNA form, the CDR3 reads TGTGCCAGCTCACCGGGACTAGGAGAGACCCAGTACTTC.

The V call is TRBV14, the J call TRBJ2-5; the D gene is possibly TRBD1 (5 bases). Trimming removed 3 bases at V and 5 bases at J, with 13 bases between. CDR1 is SGHDN, CDR2 FVKESK, per germline. CDR3 length equals 14 residues. The CDR3 here is CASSHYPRVETQYF. CDR3 sequence (DNA): TGTGCCAGCAGCCATTATCCCAGGGTCGAGACCCAGTACTTC.

This clone came up once. The V call is TRBV18, the J call TRBJ2-7; TRBD1 is a possible D gene (5 bases). The CDR3 is 15 residues long. Germline CDR1 reads KGHSH; CDR2 reads LQKENI. V shed 2 bases and J shed 2 bases, with 13 bases lying between them. The CDR3, as DNA: TGTGCCAGCTCACCATTGCAGGGTTCAACCTACGAGCAGTACTTC. Residues: CASSPLQGSTYEQYF.

The chain employs TRBV28 and TRBJ2-7; 7 positions agree with TRBD1. The ends lost 3 bases at V and 4 bases at J; junction bases unmatched: 6. The germline V gene has CDR1 MDHEN and CDR2 SYDVKM. The CDR3 is 14 residues long. CDR3 region: CASSLWQGVYEQYF. CDR3 nucleotides: TGTGCCAGCAGTTTGTGGCAGGGGGTTTACGAGCAGTACTTC.

The chain links TRBV19 to TRBJ1-5; D not resolved. The CDR3 has 13 residues. Trimming stripped 5 bases from V and 4 bases from J, with 9 bases between. From germline, CDR1 is LNHDA and CDR2 SQIVND (reference sequence). The CDR3 nucleotides read TGTGCCAGTAGTTCATACATGAATCAGCCCCAGCATTTT. Amino acid sequence: CASSSYMNQPQHF.

The chain links TRBV6-6 to TRBJ2-5; D perhaps matches TRBD2 (5 bases). The germline V gene encodes CDR1 MNHNY and CDR2 SVGAGI (reference sequence). Trimming left V 4 bases short and J 2 bases short, with 14 bases between. The CDR3 consists of 15 residues. This CDR3 reads CASSSIQTRQETQYF. CDR3 bases: TGTGCCAGCAGTTCGATCCAAACTAGACAAGAGACCCAGTACTTC.

The chain's CDR3 is CASSPQKGAKDEQYF. The CDR3 bases are TGTGCCAGCTCACCACAGAAGGGGGCTAAGGACGAGCAGTACTTC. This sequence joins TRBV18 and TRBJ2-7; 7 positions match TRBD1. Per germline, CDR1 KGHSH and CDR2 LQKENI. V was clipped by 1 base and J by 5 bases; unmatched bases: 8. This CDR3 has 15 amino acids.

This clone showed up just once. In DNA form, the CDR3 reads TGTGCCTGGAGTGTAGGACAGGGGACCCCATTAAAGACCCAGTACTTC. Its translation is CAWSVGQGTPLKTQYF. The chain employs TRBV30 and TRBJ2-5; TRBD1 aligns across 9 bases. The J segment lost 6 bases and the V segment lost 0 bases, leaving 11 bases of the junction unmatched. The CDR3 is 16 residues long. Germline V lookup: CDR1 GTSNPN, CDR2 SVGIG (reference sequence).

The gene calls are TRBV18 and TRBJ2-4; D gene unclear. Germline V gene lookup returns CDR1 KGHSH and CDR2 LQKENI. Trimming pared 0 bases from V and 0 bases from J, leaving 15 bases between. The CDR3 length is 18 residues. Here the CDR3 reads CASSPPYSLTLAKNIQYF. The CDR3 nucleotides read TGTGCCAGCTCACCACCCTACTCCCTAACTTTAGCCAAAAACATTCAGTACTTC. The variable domain in full, with the rest retrieved from reference TRBV18 and TRBJ2-4, is NAGVMQNPRHLVRRRGQEARLRCSPMKGHSHVYWYRQLPEEGLKFMVYLQKENIIDESGMPKERFSAEFPKEGPSILRIQQVVRGDSAAYFCASSPPYSLTLAKNIQYFGAGTRLSVL.

V usage is TRBV30 and J usage is TRBJ2-1, with 7 bases identical to TRBD2. J gave up 6 bases and V 5 bases, and 10 bases lay outside the gene matches. CDR3 length: 14 amino acids. Germline V lookup: CDR1 GTSNPN, CDR2 SVGIG (reference sequence). The CDR3 loop reads CAWARDYKFNEQFF. The DNA for the CDR3 is TGTGCCTGGGCCCGGGACTACAAATTCAATGAGCAGTTCTTC.